This T cell receptor beta chain was profiled in a study of cytotoxic CD8 clonotypes in ibrutinib-treated CLL. Study background: Patients attained 25 or so partial and 2 complete responses; at median around 63 months, approximately 14 remained remitted while about twelve progressed. Study-level points and caveats: Clonality, elevated at ibrutinib response, dropped back toward baseline at progression. Different sampling times were used for sustained-remission and progressing patients.

V dropped 1 base and J dropped 8 bases, with 6 bases sitting between them. Per the germline V gene, CDR1 is MGHRA and CDR2 is YSYEKL. CDR3 length equals 12 residues. This clone was observed once. The antigen is not known. TCRdb's table, derived via immunoSEQ multiplex PCR, lists solely in-frame clones and lacks some. The sample includes 150,000 to 200,000 clones, roughly 88% of them seen just once. The rearrangement joins TRBV4-1 to TRBJ2-1, with D unclear. The TCR comes from a human donor with chronic lymphocytic leukemia. The material was PBMCs, obtained at disease progression, from a patient treated with ibrutinib. The CDR3 protein is CASSQGGHEQFF. The CDR3 nucleotides are TGCGCCAGCAGCCAAGGAGGACATGAGCAGTTCTTC.